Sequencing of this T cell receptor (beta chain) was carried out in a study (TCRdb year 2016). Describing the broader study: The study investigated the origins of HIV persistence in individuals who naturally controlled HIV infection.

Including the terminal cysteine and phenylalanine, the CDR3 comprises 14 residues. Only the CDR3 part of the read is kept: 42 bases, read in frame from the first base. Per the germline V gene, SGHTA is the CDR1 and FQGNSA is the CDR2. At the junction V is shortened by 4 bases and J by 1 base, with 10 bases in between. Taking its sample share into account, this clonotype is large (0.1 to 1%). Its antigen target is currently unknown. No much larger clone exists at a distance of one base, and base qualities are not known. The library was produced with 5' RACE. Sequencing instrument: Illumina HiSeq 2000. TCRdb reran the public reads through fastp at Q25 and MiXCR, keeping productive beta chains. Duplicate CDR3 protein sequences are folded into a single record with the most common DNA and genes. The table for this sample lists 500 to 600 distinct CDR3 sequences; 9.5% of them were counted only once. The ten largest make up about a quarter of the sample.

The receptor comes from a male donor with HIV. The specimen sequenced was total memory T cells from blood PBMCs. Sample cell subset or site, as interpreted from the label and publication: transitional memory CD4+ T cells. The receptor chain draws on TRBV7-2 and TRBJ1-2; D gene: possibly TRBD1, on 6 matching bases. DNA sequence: TGTGCCAGCAGCTACTACAGGGATAACTATGGCTACACCTTC. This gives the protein CASSYYRDNYGYTF.